This T cell receptor beta chain appears in the sequencing data of a study of identical twins. This clonotype appeared a few times. Antigen: not known. General study findings and limits: These conclusions were based on statistical analysis (cross-sectional, not following the same donors). Compared with models, monozygotic twins showed more out-of-frame TCR alpha sharing. Among out-of-frame alpha sequences shared by twins, low generation probability occurred in excess.

TCRdb re-called the 5' RACE reads with MiXCR, one entry per CDR3 protein. In the table there are about 200,000 distinct CDR3 sequences, roughly a tenth of which are singletons. All donors were healthy Caucasians. Germline V gene data show CDR1 as SQVTM and CDR2 as ANQGSEA. The ends lost 4 bases at V and 7 bases at J; junction bases unmatched: 9. The CDR3 has 15 amino acids. The chain couples TRBV29-1 to TRBJ2-1, with 11 positions matching TRBD2. Sequencing used memory (CD45RO+) T cells sorted from blood. This TCR was recovered from a woman aged 18-35 years in good health. CDR3 protein: CSVATSGKGRNEQFF. CDR3 nucleotides: TGCAGCGTTGCGACTAGCGGGAAGGGTCGGAATGAGCAGTTCTTC.